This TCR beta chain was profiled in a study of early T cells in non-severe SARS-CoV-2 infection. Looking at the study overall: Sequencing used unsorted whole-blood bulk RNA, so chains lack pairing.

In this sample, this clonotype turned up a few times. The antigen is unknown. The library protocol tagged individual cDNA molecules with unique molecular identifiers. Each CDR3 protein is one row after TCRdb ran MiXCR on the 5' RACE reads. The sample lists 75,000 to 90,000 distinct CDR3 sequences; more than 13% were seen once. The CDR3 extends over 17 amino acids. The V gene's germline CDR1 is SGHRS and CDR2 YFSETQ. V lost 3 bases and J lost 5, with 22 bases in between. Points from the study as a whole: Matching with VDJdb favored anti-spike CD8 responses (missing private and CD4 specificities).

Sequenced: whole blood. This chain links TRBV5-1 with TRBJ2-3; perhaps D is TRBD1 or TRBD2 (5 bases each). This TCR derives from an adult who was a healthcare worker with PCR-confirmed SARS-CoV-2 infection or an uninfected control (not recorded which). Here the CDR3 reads CASSSVTGTRAGDTQYF. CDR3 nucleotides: TGCGCCAGCAGCTCCGTAACCGGGACCAGGGCGGGAGATACGCAGTATTTT.